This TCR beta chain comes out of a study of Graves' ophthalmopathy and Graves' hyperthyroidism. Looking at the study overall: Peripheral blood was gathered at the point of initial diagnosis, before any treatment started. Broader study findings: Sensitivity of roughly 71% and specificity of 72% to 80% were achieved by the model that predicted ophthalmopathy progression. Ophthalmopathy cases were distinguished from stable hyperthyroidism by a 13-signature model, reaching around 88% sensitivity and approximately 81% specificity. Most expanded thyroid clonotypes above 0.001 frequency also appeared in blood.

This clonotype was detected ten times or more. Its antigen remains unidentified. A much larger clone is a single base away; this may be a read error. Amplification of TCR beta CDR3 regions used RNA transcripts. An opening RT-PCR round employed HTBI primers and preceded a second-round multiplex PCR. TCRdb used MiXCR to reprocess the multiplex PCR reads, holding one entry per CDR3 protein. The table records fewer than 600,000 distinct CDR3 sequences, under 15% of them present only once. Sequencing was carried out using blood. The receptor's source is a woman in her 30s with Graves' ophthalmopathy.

CDR3 in amino acids: CASRGRPYEQYF. As DNA, the CDR3 is TGTGCCAGCAGGGGCAGACCCTACGAGCAGTACTTC. This chain links TRBV28 with TRBJ2-7, with D unclear. This CDR3 region has 12 residues. Germline V CDR1 and CDR2: MDHEN, SYDVKM. Between the trimmed V and J ends, which lost 6 bases and 2 bases, there was a span of 8 bases.